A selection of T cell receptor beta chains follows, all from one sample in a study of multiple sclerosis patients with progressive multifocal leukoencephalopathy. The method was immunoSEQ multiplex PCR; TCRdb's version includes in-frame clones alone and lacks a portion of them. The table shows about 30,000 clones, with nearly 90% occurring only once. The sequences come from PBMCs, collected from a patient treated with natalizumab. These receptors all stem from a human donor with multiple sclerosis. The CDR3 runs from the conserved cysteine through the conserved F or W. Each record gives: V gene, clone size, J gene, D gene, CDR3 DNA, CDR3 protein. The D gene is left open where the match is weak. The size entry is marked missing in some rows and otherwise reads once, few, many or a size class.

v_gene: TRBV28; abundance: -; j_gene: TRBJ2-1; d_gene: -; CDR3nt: TGTGCCAGCAGTTTAGGGGTTTCTCCCAATGAGCAGTTCTTC; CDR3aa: CASSLGVSPNEQFF
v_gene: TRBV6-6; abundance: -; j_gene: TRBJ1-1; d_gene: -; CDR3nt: TGTGCCAGCACCCGGGACCGCCGGTCGGCTTTCTTT; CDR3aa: CASTRDRRSAFF
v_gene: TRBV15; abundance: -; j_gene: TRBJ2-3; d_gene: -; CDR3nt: TGTGCCACCAGCAAGGGGGGCGCAGATACGCAGTATTTT; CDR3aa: CATSKGGADTQYF
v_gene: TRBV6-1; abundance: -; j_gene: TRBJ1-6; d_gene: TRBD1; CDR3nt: TGTGCCAGCAGTCAGGACAGGGTGATTTCACCCCTCCACTTT; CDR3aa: CASSQDRVISPLHF
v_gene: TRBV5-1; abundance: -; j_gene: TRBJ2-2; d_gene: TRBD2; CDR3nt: TGCGCCAGCAGTCTGAGGGGACAGATGACTAGCGGGGCGAACACCGGGGAGCTGTTTTTT; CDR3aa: CASSLRGQMTSGANTGELFF
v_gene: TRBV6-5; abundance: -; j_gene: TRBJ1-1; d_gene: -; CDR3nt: TGTGCCAGCAGTCTAGAGGCAATCACTGAAGCTTTCTTT; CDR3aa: CASSLEAITEAFF
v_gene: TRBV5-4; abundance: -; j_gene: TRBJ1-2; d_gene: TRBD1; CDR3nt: TGTGCCAGCAGCTCCCCTGTTATAGGGGGCGCGCACTATGGCTACACCTTC; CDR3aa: CASSSPVIGGAHYGYTF
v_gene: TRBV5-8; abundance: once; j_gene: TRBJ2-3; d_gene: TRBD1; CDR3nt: TGTGCCAGCAGTTACAGGGGGCGCGTTATAGATACGCAGTATTTT; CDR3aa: CASSYRGRVIDTQYF
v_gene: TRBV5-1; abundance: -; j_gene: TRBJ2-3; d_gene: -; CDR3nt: TGCGCCAGCAGCTCCCGAGGAGGGCTCACAGATACGCAGTATTTT; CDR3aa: CASSSRGGLTDTQYF
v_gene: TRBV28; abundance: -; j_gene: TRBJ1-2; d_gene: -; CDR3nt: TGCGCCAGCAGCTCCGGGGGGAGCTATGGCTACACCTTC; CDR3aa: CASSSGGSYGYTF
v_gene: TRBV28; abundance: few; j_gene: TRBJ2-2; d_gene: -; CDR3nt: TGTGCCAGCAGTTTAGGAGGGACCGGGGAGCTGTTTTTT; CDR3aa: CASSLGGTGELFF
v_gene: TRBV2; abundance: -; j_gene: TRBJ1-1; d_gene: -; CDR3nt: TGTGCCAGCAGAGGGGCAGAGCTGAACACTGAAGCTTTCTTT; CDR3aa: CASRGAELNTEAFF
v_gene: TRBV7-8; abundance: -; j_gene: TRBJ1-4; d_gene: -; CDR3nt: TGTGCCAGCAGCTTACGGGGAAACCCCAATGAAAAACTGTTTTTT; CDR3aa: CASSLRGNPNEKLFF
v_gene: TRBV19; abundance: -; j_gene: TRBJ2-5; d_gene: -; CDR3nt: TGTGCCAGTAGTATCGGCCTCCAGGGGACCCAGTACTTC; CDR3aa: CASSIGLQGTQYF
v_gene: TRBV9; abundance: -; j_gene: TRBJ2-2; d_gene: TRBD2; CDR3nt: TGTGCCAGCAGCTTTAGCGGGGGGCCACACACCGGGGAGCTGTTTTTT; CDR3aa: CASSFSGGPHTGELFF
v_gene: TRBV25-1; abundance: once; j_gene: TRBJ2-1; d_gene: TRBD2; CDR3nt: TGTGCCAGCAGCCCCGGGACTAGCGACTACAATGAGCAGTTCTTC; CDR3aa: CASSPGTSDYNEQFF
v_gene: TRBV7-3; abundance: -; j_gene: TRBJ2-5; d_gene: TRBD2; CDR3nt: TGTGCCAGCAGCTTAGCGGGGGGTGCCATGGCGGCCCAGTACTTC; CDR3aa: CASSLAGGAMAAQYF
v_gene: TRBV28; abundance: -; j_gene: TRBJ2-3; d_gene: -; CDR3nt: TGTGCCAGCAGTTTATTATCGGAGGGAATTAGCACAGATACGCAGTATTTT; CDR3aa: CASSLLSEGISTDTQYF
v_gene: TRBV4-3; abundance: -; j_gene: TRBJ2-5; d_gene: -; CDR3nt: TGCGCCAGCAGCCAAGCTGGGGGGCGATCGGAGACCCAGTACTTC; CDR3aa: CASSQAGGRSETQYF
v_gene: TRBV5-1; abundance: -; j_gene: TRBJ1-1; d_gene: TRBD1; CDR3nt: TGCGCCAGCAGCCGAAGAGTCGGACAGGGAAGCCCTGAAGCTTTCTTT; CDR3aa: CASSRRVGQGSPEAFF
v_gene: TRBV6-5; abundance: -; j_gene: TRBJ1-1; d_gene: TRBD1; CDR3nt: TGTGCCAGCAGTCCGAGACAGGGCGGTGAAGCTTTCTTT; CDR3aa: CASSPRQGGEAFF
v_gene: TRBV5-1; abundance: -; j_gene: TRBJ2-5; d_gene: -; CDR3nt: TGCGCCAGCAGCCCCGGACCGCTCCAAGAGACCCAGTACTTC; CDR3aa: CASSPGPLQETQYF
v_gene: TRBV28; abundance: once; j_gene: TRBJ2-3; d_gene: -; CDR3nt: TGTGCCAGCAGTTTCCGCTGCAGGGGATGGAGAACAGATACGCAGTATTTT; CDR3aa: CASSFRCRGWRTDTQYF
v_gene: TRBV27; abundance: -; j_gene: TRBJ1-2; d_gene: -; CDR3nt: TGTGCCAGCAGTTTCGGCAGAAACTATGGCTACACCTTC; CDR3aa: CASSFGRNYGYTF
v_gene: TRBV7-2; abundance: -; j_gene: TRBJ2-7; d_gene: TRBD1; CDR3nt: TGTGCCAGCAGCTGGGTATCAGGGGGTTTCCCCTACGAGCAGTACTTC; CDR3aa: CASSWVSGGFPYEQYF
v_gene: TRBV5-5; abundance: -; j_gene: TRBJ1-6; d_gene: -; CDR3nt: TGTGCCAGCAGCTTGCACAGGGACGATTCACCCCTCCACTTT; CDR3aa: CASSLHRDDSPLHF
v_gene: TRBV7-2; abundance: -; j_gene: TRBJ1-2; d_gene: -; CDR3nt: TGTGCCAGCAGCTCGGGTAGAGCTAACTATGGCTACACCTTC; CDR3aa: CASSSGRANYGYTF
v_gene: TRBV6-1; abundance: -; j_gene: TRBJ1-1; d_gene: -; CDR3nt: TGTGCCAGCAGTGAAGAGGGGACTCCGAGCACTGAAGCTTTCTTT; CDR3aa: CASSEEGTPSTEAFF
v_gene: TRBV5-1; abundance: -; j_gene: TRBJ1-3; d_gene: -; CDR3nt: TGCGCCAGCAGCTTCGGAGACGGTGATTACTCTGGAAACACCATATATTTT; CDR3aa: CASSFGDGDYSGNTIYF
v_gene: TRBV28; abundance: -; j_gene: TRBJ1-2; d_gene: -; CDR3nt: TGTGCCAGCACCCTAGGGGGGAGGGAGCGATATGGCTACACCTTC; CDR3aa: CASTLGGRERYGYTF
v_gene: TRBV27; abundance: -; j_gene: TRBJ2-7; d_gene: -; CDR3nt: TGTGCCAGCAGTTCCCCGAGGGCCAGGGGAGACGAGCAGTACTTC; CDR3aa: CASSSPRARGDEQYF
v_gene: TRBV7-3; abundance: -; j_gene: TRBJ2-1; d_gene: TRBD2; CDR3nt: TGTGCCAGCAGCTTAAGAGGCGGGGGGCCACTTCCACTTTACAATGAGCAGTTCTTC; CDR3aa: CASSLRGGGPLPLYNEQFF
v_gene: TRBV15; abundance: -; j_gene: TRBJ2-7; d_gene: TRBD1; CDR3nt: TGTGCCACCAGCAGAGTTCTCGGGTACGGGACAGGGAATTCCTACGAGCAGTACTTC; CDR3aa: CATSRVLGYGTGNSYEQYF
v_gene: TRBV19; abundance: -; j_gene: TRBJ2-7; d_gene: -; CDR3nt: TGTGCCAGTAGTATGTATGCCGGAGGGTCCTACGAGCAGTACTTC; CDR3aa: CASSMYAGGSYEQYF
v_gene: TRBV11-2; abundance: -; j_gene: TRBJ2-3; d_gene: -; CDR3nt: TGTGCCAGCAGTTCAGAGGGGCAGGCAAGAAAGCACACAGATACGCAGTATTTT; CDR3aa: CASSSEGQARKHTDTQYF
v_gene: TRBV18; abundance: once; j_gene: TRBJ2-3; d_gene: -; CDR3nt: TGTGCCAGCTCACCCCGACCGGACAGCCTTTGGGCAGATACGCAGTATTTT; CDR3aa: CASSPRPDSLWADTQYF
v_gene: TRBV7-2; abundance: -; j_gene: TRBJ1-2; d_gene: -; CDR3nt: TGTGCCAGCAGCTCAGACAGAGTCGGCTATGGCTACACCTTC; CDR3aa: CASSSDRVGYGYTF
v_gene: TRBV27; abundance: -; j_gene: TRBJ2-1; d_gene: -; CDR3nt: TGTGCCAGCGCGAGGGCGGGGTTTTGGGAGGAGCAGTTCTTC; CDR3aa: CASARAGFWEEQFF
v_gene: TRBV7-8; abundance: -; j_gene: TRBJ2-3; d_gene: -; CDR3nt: TGTGCCAGCAGCTTAGTAGAGCGGATAATCACAGATACGCAGTATTTT; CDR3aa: CASSLVERIITDTQYF
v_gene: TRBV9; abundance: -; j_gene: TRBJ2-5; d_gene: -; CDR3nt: TGTGCCAGCAGCCCACCGGACCCCCGAAAGACCCAGCACTTC; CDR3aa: CASSPPDPRKTQHF
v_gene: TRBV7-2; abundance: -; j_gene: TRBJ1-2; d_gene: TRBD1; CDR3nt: TGTGCCAGCAGCCCTGGACAGGGGGCGCGGGGCTATGGCCACACCTTC; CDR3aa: CASSPGQGARGYGHTF